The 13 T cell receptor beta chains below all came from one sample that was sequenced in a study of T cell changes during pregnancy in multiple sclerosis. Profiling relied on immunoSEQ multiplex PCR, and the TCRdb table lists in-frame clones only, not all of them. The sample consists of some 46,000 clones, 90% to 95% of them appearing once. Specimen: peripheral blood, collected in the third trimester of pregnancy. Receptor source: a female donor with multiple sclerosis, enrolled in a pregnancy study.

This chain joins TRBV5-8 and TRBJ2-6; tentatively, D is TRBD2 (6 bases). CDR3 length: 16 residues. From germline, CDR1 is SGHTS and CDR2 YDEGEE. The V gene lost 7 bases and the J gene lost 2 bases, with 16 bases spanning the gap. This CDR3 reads CASGAGSGTGANVLTF. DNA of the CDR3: TGTGCCAGCGGTGCCGGGAGTGGAACTGGGGCCAACGTCCTGACTTTC.

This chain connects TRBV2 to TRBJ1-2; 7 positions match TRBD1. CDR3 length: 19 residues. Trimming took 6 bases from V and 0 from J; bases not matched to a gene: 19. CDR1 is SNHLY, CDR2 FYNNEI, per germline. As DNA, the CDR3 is TGTGCCAGCAGCCTTCTTCAGACACAGGGGACGGCCGCTAACTATGGCTACACCTTC. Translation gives CASSLLQTQGTAANYGYTF.

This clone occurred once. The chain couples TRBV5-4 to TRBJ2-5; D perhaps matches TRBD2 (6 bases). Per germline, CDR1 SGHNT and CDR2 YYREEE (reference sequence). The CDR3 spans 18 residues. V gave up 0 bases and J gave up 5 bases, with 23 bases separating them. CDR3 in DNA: TGTGCCAGCAGCTTGGCTCCGACGGGGGACCCCCGTGTCGAGACCCAGTACTTC. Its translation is CASSLAPTGDPRVETQYF.

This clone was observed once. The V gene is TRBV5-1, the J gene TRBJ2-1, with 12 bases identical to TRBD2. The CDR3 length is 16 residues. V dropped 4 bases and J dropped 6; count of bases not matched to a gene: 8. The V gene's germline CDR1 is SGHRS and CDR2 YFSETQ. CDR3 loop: CASSRRLAGEGNEQFF. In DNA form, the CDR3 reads TGCGCCAGCAGCAGGCGACTAGCGGGAGAGGGCAATGAGCAGTTCTTC.

The CDR3, as DNA: TGCAGCGTTGAACCCGGGACAGCCCATGGCTACACCTTC. It translates to CSVEPGTAHGYTF. The chain uses TRBV29-1 and TRBJ1-2; 7 bases are a match to TRBD1. CDR1 is SQVTM and CDR2 is ANQGSEA in the germline V gene. V lost 2 bases, J lost 6 bases, and 6 bases stayed unmatched. The CDR3 has 13 residues.

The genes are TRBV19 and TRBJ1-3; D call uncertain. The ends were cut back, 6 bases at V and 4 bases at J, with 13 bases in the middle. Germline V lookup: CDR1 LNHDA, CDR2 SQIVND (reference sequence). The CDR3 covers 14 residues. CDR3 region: CASREEGRGNTIYF. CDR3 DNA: TGTGCCAGTAGGGAGGAAGGGAGAGGAAACACCATATATTTT.

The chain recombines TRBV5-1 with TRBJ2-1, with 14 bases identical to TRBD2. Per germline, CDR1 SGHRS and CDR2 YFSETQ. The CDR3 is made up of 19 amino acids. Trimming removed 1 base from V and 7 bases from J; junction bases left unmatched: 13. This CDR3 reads CASSLNPGLAGGTRNEQFF. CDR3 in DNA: TGCGCCAGCAGCTTGAACCCCGGACTAGCGGGAGGAACGCGGAATGAGCAGTTCTTC.

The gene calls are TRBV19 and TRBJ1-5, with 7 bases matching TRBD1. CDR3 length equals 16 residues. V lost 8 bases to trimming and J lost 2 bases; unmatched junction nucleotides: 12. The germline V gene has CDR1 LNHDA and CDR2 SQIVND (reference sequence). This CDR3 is CASLNYGDRGNQPQHF. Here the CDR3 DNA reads TGTGCCAGTCTGAATTACGGCGACAGGGGCAATCAGCCCCAGCATTTT.

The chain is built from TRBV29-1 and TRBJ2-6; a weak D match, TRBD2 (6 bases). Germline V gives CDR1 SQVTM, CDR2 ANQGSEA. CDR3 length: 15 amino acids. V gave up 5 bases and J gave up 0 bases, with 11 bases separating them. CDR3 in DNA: TGCAGCGTTCGGGACTCCAGCTCTGGGGCCAACGTCCTGACTTTC. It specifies CSVRDSSSGANVLTF.

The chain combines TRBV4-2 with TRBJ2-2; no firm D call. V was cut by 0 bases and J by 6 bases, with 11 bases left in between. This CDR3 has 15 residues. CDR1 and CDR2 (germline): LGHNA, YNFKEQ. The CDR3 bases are TGTGCCAGCAGCCAAGATCGAGTCTCGGCCGGGGAGCTGTTTTTT. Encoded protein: CASSQDRVSAGELFF.

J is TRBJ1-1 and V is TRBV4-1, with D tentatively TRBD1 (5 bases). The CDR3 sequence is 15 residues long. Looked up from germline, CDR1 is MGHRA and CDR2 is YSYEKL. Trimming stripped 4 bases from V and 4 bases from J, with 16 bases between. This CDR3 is CASSRPGVGSTEAFF. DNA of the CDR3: TGCGCCAGCAGCCGCCCGGGGGTAGGGTCCACTGAAGCTTTCTTT.

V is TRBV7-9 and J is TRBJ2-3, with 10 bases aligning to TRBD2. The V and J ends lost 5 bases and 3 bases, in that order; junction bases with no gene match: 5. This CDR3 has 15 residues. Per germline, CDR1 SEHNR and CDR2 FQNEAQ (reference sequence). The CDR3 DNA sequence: TGTGCCAGCAGCGTGACTAGCGGGTATACAGATACGCAGTATTTT. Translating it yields CASSVTSGYTDTQYF.

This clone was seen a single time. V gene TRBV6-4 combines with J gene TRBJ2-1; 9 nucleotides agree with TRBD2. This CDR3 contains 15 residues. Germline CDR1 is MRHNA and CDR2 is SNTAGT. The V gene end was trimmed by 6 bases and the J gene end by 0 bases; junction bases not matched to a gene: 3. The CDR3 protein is CASSKTSGSYNEQFF. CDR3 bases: TGTGCCAGCAGCAAGACTAGCGGCTCCTACAATGAGCAGTTCTTC.